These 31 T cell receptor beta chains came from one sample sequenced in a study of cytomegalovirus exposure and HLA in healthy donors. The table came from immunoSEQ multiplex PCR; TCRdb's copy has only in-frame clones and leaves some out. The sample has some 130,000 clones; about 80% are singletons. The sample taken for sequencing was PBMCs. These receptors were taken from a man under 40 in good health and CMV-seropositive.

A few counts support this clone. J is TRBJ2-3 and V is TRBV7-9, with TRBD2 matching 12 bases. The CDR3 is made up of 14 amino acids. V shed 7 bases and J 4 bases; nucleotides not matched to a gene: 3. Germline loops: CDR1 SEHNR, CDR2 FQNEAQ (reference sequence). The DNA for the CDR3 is TGTGCCAGCATGTCTAGCGGGGGGGCAGATACGCAGTATTTT. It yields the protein CASMSSGGADTQYF.

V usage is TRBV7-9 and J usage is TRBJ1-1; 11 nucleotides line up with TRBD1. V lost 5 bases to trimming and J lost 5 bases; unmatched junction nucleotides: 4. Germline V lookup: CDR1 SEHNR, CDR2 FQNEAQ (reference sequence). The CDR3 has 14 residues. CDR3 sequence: CASSAGQGETEAFF. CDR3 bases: TGTGCCAGCAGCGCGGGACAGGGGGAGACTGAAGCTTTCTTT.

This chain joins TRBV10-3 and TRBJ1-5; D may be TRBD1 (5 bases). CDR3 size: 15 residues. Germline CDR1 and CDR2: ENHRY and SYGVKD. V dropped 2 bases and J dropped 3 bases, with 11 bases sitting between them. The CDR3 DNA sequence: TGTGCCATCAGTGAGGGCGGCAGGGACAATCAGCCCCAGCATTTT. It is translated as CAISEGGRDNQPQHF.

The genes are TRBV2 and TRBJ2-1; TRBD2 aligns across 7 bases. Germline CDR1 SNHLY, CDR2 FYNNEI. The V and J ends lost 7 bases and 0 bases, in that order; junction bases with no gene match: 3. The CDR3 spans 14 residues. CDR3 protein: CASIRDYSYNEQFF. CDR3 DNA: TGTGCCAGCATCCGGGACTACTCCTACAATGAGCAGTTCTTC.

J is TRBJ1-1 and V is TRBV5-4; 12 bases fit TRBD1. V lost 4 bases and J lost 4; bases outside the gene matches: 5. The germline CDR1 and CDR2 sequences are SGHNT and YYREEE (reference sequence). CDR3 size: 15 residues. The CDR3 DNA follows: TGTGCCAGCAGCCGGCCGGGACAGGGGGCCACTGAAGCTTTCTTT. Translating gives CASSRPGQGATEAFF. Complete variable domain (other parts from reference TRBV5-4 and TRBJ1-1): ETGVTQSPTHLIKTRGQQVTLRCSSQSGHNTVSWYQQALGQGPQFIFQYYREEENGRGNFPPRFSGLQFPNYSSELNVNALELDDSALYLCASSRPGQGATEAFFGQGTRLTVV.

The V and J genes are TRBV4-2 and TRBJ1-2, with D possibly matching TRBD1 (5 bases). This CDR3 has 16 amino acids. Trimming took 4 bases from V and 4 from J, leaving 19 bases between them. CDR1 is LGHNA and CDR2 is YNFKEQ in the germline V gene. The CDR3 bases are TGTGCCAGCAGCCCTTCGGGGGGGGGTTCAAGCTATGGCTACACCTTC. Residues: CASSPSGGGSSYGYTF.

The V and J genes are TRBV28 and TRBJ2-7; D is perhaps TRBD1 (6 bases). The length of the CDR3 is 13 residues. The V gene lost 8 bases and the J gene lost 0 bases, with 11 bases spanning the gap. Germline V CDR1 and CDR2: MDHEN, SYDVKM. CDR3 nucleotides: TGTGCCAGCCTGTCGGACAGCTCCTACGAGCAGTACTTC. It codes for CASLSDSSYEQYF.

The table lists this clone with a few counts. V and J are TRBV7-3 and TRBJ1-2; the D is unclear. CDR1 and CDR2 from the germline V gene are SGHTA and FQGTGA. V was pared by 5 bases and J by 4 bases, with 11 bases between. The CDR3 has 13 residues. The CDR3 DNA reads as TGTGCCAGCAGCGAGATAGGCGGCTATGGCTACACCTTC. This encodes CASSEIGGYGYTF.

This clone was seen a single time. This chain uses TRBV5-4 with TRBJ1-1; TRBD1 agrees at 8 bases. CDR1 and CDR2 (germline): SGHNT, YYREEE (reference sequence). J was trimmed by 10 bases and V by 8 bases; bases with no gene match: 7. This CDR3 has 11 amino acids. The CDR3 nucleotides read TGTGCCAGTGGGGCAGGGGGCCTAGCTTTCTTT. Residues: CASGAGGLAFF. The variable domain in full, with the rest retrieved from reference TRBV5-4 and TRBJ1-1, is ETGVTQSPTHLIKTRGQQVTLRCSSQSGHNTVSWYQQALGQGPQFIFQYYREEENGRGNFPPRFSGLQFPNYSSELNVNALELDDSALYLCASGAGGLAFFGQGTRLTVV.

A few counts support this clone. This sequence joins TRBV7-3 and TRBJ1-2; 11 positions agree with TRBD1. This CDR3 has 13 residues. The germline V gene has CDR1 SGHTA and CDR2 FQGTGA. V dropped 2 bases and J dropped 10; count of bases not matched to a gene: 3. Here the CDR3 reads CASSLQGQGDYTF. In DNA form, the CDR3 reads TGTGCCAGCAGCTTACAGGGACAGGGGGACTACACCTTC.

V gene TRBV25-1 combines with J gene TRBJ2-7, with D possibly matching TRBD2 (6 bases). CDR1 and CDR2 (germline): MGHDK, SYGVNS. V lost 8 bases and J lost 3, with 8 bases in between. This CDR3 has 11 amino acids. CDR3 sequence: CASVSGYEQYF. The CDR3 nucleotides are TGTGCCAGCGTTAGCGGCTACGAGCAGTACTTC.

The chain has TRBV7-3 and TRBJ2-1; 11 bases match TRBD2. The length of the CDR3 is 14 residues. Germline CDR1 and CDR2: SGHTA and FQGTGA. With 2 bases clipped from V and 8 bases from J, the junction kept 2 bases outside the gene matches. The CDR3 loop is CASSLGGLADEQFF. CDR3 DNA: TGTGCCAGCAGCTTAGGGGGACTAGCGGATGAGCAGTTCTTC.

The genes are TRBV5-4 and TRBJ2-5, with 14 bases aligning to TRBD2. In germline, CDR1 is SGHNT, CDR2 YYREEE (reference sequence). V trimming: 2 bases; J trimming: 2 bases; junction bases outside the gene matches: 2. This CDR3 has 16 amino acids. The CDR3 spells CASSFGLAGGQETQYF. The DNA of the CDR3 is TGTGCCAGCAGCTTCGGACTAGCGGGGGGACAAGAGACCCAGTACTTC.

In DNA, the CDR3 is TGTGCCAGCAGTGACTCCAGCAGGGCTGGCTACACCTTC. Protein sequence: CASSDSSRAGYTF. This sequence joins TRBV6-4 and TRBJ1-2, with a tentative D call TRBD1 (5 bases). The CDR3 runs to 13 residues. Trimming removed 0 bases at V and 7 bases at J, with 9 bases between. Germline assignment: CDR1 MRHNA and CDR2 SNTAGT.

This CDR3 is CAISKRGGQETQYF. CDR3 bases: TGTGCCATCTCTAAGCGGGGGGGTCAAGAGACCCAGTACTTC. V is TRBV10-3 and J is TRBJ2-5, with 10 bases matching TRBD2. This CDR3 comprises 14 residues. Looked up from germline, CDR1 is ENHRY and CDR2 is SYGVKD. The junction had 5 bases not matched to a gene; V was cut back by 8 bases and J by 2 bases.

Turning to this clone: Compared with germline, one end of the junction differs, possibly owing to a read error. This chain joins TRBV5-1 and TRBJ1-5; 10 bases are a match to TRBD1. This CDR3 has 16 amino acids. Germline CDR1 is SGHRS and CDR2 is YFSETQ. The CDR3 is CASSLGSGQGNQPQHF. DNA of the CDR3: TGCGCCAGCAGTTTGGGGTCGGGACAGGGGAATCAGCCCCAGCATTTT.

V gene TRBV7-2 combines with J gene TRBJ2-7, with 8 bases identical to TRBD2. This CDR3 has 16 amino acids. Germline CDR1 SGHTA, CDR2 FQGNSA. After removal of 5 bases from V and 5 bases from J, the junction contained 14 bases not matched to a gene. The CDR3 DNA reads TGTGCCAGCAGCCCCCCAGGGACTAGTTCCATGCACGAGCAGTACTTC. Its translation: CASSPPGTSSMHEQYF.

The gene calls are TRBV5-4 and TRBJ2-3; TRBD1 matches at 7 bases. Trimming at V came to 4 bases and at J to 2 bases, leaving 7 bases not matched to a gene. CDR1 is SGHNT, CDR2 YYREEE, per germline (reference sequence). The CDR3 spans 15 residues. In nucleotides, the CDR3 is TGTGCCAGCAGCGCCCGGGACAGTATCACAGATACGCAGTATTTT. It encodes CASSARDSITDTQYF.

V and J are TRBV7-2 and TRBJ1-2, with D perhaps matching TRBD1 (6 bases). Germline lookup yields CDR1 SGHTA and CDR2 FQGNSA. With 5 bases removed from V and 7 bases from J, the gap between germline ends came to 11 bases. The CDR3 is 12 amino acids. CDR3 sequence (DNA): TGTGCCAGCAGCCTACAGGGAGTTGGCTACACCTTC. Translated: CASSLQGVGYTF. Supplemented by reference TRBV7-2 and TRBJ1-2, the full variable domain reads GAGVSQSPSNKVTEKGKDVELRCDPISGHTALYWYRQSLGQGLEFLIYFQGNSAPDKSGLPSDRFSAERTGGSVSTLTIQRTQQEDSAVYLCASSLQGVGYTFGSGTRLTVV.

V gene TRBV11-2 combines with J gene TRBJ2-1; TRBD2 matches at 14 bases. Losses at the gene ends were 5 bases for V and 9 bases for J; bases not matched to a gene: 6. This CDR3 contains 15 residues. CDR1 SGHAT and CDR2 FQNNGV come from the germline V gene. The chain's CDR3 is CASSDGTSGRVEQFF. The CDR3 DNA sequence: TGTGCCAGCAGCGATGGGACTAGCGGGAGAGTTGAGCAGTTCTTC.

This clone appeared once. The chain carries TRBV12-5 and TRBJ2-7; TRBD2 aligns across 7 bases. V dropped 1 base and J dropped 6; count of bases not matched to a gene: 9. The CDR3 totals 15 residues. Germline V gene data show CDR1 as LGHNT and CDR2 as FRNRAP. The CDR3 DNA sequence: TGTGCTAGTGGTTTGGCCGGACTAGGAGACAGCGAGCAGTACTTC. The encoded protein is CASGLAGLGDSEQYF.

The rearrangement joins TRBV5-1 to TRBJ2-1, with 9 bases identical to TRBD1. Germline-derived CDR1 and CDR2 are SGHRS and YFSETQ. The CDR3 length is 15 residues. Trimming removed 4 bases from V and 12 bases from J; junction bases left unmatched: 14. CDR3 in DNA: TGCGCCAGCAGCCCCGGGACAGGGAACGGTCCAACGCAGTTCTTC. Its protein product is CASSPGTGNGPTQFF.

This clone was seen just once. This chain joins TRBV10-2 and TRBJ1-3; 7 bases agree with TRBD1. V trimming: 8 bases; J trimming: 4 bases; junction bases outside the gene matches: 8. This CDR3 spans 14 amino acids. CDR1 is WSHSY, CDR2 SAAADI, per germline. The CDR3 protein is CASSEGAWGNTIYF. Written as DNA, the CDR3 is TGCGCCAGCTCCGAGGGGGCTTGGGGAAACACCATATATTTT.

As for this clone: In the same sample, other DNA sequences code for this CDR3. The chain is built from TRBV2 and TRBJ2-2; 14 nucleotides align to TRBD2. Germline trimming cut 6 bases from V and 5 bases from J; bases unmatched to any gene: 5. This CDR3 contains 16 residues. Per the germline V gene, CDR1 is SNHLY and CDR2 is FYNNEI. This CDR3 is CASRGLAGGGTGELFF. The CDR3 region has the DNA TGTGCCAGCAGAGGACTAGCGGGAGGAGGTACCGGGGAGCTGTTTTTT.

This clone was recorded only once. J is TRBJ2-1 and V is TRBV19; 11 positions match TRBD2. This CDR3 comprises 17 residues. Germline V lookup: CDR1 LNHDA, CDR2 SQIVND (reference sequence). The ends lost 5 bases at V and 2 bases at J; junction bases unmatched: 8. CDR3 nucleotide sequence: TGTGCCAGTAGTCGGCTAGCGGGAGGCCCGACCTACAATGAGCAGTTCTTC. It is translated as CASSRLAGGPTYNEQFF.

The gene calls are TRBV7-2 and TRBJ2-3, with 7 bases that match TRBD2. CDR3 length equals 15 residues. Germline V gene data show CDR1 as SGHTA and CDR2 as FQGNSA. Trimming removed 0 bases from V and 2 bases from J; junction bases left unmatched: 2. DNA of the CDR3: TGTGCCAGCAGCTTAGCGGGAGGGCCCACAGATACGCAGTATTTT. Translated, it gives CASSLAGGPTDTQYF.

The DNA for the CDR3 is TGTGCCAGCAGGGCGGGACTAGCGGTCCAAGAGACCCAGTACTTC. Translating gives CASRAGLAVQETQYF. The V call is TRBV5-4, the J call TRBJ2-5, with TRBD2 matching 11 bases. This CDR3 is built from 15 residues. The trim removed 5 bases at V and 1 base at J, leaving 4 bases unmatched. Germline CDR1 SGHNT, CDR2 YYREEE (reference sequence).

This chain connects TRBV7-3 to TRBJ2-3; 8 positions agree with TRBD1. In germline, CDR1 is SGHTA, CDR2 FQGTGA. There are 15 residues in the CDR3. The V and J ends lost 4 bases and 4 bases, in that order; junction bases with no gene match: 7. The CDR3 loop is CASSSGQGRADTQYF. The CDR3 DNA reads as TGTGCCAGCAGCTCCGGACAGGGTAGGGCAGATACGCAGTATTTT.

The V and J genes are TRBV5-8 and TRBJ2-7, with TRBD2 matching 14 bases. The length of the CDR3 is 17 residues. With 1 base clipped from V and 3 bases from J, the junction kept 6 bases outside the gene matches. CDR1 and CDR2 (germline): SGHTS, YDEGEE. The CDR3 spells CASSLWTSGRSHYEQYF. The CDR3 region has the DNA TGTGCCAGCAGCTTGTGGACTAGCGGGAGGTCACACTACGAGCAGTACTTC.

CDR3 bases: TGTGCCAGCAGCTACGGGTATAGCAATCAGCCCCAGCATTTT. Encoded protein: CASSYGYSNQPQHF. The rearrangement joins TRBV7-9 to TRBJ1-5; D gene uncertain. The germline V and J ends were trimmed by 4 bases and 0 bases, with 7 bases remaining between them. CDR3 length: 14 amino acids. Germline CDR1 reads SEHNR; CDR2 reads FQNEAQ (reference sequence).

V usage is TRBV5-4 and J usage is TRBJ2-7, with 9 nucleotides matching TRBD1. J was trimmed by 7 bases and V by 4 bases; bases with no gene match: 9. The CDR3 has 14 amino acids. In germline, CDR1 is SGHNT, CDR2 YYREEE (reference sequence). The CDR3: CASSPATGGSEQYF. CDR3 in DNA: TGTGCCAGCAGCCCCGCGACAGGGGGAAGTGAGCAGTACTTC.